The subject of this entry is one T cell receptor (beta chain). This CDR3 spans 15 amino acids. The germline gives CDR1 SNHLY, CDR2 FYNNEI. V lost 3 bases and J 7 bases, leaving 16 bases between the germline ends. The data are from a study of T cell changes during pregnancy in multiple sclerosis. The repertoire was sequenced with immunoSEQ multiplex PCR; TCRdb's copy has only in-frame clones and lacks some. The table has about 40,000 clones, around 89% seen once; the top ten hold around 0.51%. The source material was CD4+ T cells from peripheral blood mononuclear cells, sampled in the first trimester of pregnancy. The chain has TRBV2 and TRBJ2-1; D may be TRBD1 (7 bases). The TCR comes from a female donor with multiple sclerosis, enrolled in a pregnancy study. The CDR3 loop reads CASSDIGGGGNEQFF. The CDR3 DNA reads as TGTGCCAGCAGTGACATCGGAGGGGGCGGAAATGAGCAGTTCTTC.